The next 10 T cell receptor beta chains were all read from a single sample in a study of cytomegalovirus exposure and HLA in healthy donors. The primer mix had 60 Vbeta and 13 Jbeta primers. Clones were read by immunoSEQ multiplex PCR, and TCRdb kept only the in-frame ones, dropping some. The sample contains 100,000 to 150,000 clones, 77% of which appear only once. The sequenced sample was PBMCs. The receptors derive from a woman aged 40 to 55 in good health and CMV-seropositive.

The V gene is TRBV27, the J gene TRBJ1-4; tentatively, D is TRBD1 (5 bases). CDR3 length: 15 amino acids. The ends were cut back, 7 bases at V and 8 bases at J, with 20 bases in the middle. Germline values: CDR1 MNHEY, CDR2 SMNVEV (reference sequence). The CDR3 DNA follows: TGTGCCAGCACCCCCTATCAAGGGGCAGAGGAAAAACTGTTTTTT. Translating gives CASTPYQGAEEKLFF.

The chain joins TRBV14 to TRBJ2-3; TRBD2 matches at 12 bases. This CDR3 has 15 amino acids. V was clipped by 4 bases and J by 3 bases; unmatched bases: 2. Germline V CDR1 and CDR2: SGHDN, FVKESK. The CDR3 DNA reads as TGTGCCAGCAGCCGAGGACTAGCGGGAACAGATACGCAGTATTTT. Amino acid sequence: CASSRGLAGTDTQYF. The full variable domain, its missing parts supplied by reference TRBV14 and TRBJ2-3, is EAGVTQFPSHSVIEKGQTVTLRCDPISGHDNLYWYRRVMGKEIKFLLHFVKESKQDESGMPNNRFLAERTGGTYSTLKVQPAELEDSGVYFCASSRGLAGTDTQYFGPGTRLTVL.

The chain uses TRBV6-6 and TRBJ1-6; 8 bases align to TRBD1. V lost 6 bases and J lost 8; bases outside the gene matches: 6. The CDR3 runs 14 residues. In germline, CDR1 is MNHNY, CDR2 SVGAGI (reference sequence). This CDR3 is CASSETGEDSPLHF. CDR3 bases: TGTGCCAGCAGCGAGACAGGGGAGGATTCACCCCTCCACTTT.

This clone was counted between two and nine times. The chain combines TRBV28 with TRBJ1-5; 11 bases map to TRBD1. There are 14 residues in the CDR3. Germline values: CDR1 MDHEN, CDR2 SYDVKM. Germline trimming cut 3 bases from V and 6 bases from J; bases unmatched to any gene: 1. As DNA, the CDR3 is TGTGCCAGCAGTTTGGACAGGGGGCCTCAGCCCCAGCATTTT. Encoded protein: CASSLDRGPQPQHF.

The rearrangement joins TRBV11-2 to TRBJ2-7; 14 positions match TRBD2. Germline V gene data show CDR1 as SGHAT and CDR2 as FQNNGV. J was trimmed by 10 bases and V by 3 bases; bases with no gene match: 11. CDR3 size: 16 residues. CDR3 amino acids: CASSFKGGLAGGEQYF. The DNA for the CDR3 is TGTGCCAGCAGCTTCAAAGGAGGACTAGCGGGAGGTGAACAGTACTTC.

This clone was recorded a few times. The DNA of the CDR3 is TGTGCCATCAGTGGGACCGGGATCCACAATGAGCAGTTCTTC. Translation: CAISGTGIHNEQFF. The chain carries TRBV10-3 and TRBJ2-1, with D possibly matching TRBD2 (5 bases). Germline V gene data show CDR1 as ENHRY and CDR2 as SYGVKD. Trimming took 4 bases from V and 5 from J, leaving 12 bases between them. The CDR3 has 14 residues.

This clone was detected a few times. The chain links TRBV29-1 to TRBJ1-1; D perhaps matches TRBD1 (6 bases). The V gene lost 6 bases and the J gene lost 7 bases, with 9 bases spanning the gap. The CDR3 is 10 amino acids. Germline-derived CDR1 and CDR2 are SQVTM and ANQGSEA. CDR3 sequence reads: CSVQGGEAFF. In DNA form, the CDR3 reads TGCAGCGTACAGGGTGGTGAAGCTTTCTTT.

The chain uses TRBV27 and TRBJ1-1; D ambiguous. Germline values: CDR1 MNHEY, CDR2 SMNVEV (reference sequence). The ends were cut back, 0 bases at V and 2 bases at J, with 10 bases in the middle. The CDR3 runs to 15 residues. CDR3 DNA sequence: TGTGCCAGCAGTTTATCAGGTCGACACAACACTGAAGCTTTCTTT. This translates into CASSLSGRHNTEAFF.

V gene TRBV7-9 combines with J gene TRBJ1-1; D is undetermined. The CDR3 extends over 15 amino acids. Germline assignment: CDR1 SEHNR and CDR2 FQNEAQ (reference sequence). V dropped 1 base and J dropped 0 bases, with 9 bases sitting between them. The CDR3 DNA reads as TGTGCCAGCAGCTTAGTTAGGGAGCTGAACACTGAAGCTTTCTTT. It yields the protein CASSLVRELNTEAFF. Complete variable domain (other parts from reference TRBV7-9 and TRBJ1-1): DTGVSQNPRHKITKRGQNVTFRCDPISEHNRLYWYRQTLGQGPEFLTYFQNEAQLEKSRLLSDRFSAERPKGSFSTLEIQRTEQGDSAMYLCASSLVRELNTEAFFGQGTRLTVV.

V is TRBV10-2 and J is TRBJ1-4; 7 nucleotides agree with TRBD1. Germline V gene lookup returns CDR1 WSHSY and CDR2 SAAADI. The CDR3 has 15 amino acids. J lost 5 bases, V lost 6 bases, and 9 bases had no gene match. CDR3 region: CASRNTQGRNEKLFF. In nucleotides, the CDR3 is TGCGCCAGCAGGAACACACAGGGGAGAAATGAAAAACTGTTTTTT.